This T cell receptor beta chain was recorded in a study of T cell responses to AZD1222 COVID-19 vaccine. Broader study findings: Per reports, nearly half of all spike-specific TCRs target regions that are unmutated in variants. CD4 TCRs covered the whole spike, strongest at regions 160-218 and 743-854.

Germline V CDR1 and CDR2: SNHLY, FYNNEI. Trimming took off 0 bases at V and 3 bases at J, with 8 bases between the two ends. The CDR3 has 14 residues. Data came from immunoSEQ multiplex PCR; TCRdb stores just in-frame clones and leaves some out. The sample carries over 100,000 clones, roughly nine tenths recorded once. Comments on this clone: Its antigen is not identified.

The sequence derives from an adult in good health. The V and J genes are TRBV2 and TRBJ1-1; D ambiguous. Here the sequenced sample was peripheral blood, taken on day 0 of AZD1222 vaccination. The CDR3 DNA follows: TGTGCCAGCAGTGAAGCTCTCAGACACACTGAAGCTTTCTTT. Protein: CASSEALRHTEAFF.